This is a list of T cell receptor beta chains from one sample in a study of CD8+ T cells in alopecia areata. Produced via immunoSEQ multiplex PCR; TCRdb's table is partial and in-frame only. The sample holds hundreds of thousands of clones, around three fifths seen once. The specimen was CD4+ T cells sorted from blood, collected at week 0. The receptor set was obtained from a human donor with alopecia areata. The CDR3 runs from the conserved cysteine through the conserved F or W. Each record gives: CDR3 length, V gene, CDR3 protein.

17 | TRBV23-1 | CASSQPGGQGTIYEQYF
13 | TRBV29-1 | CSVVDSLTYEQYF
15 | TRBV6-1 | CASRTGGSGANVLTF
13 | TRBV29-1 | CSVEGRLNTEAFF
16 | TRBV7-9 | CASSRNSGTKYNEQFF
20 | TRBV7-7 | CASSLPGLAGAQSSYNEQFF
14 | TRBV9 | CASSVAAGDQPQHF
13 | TRBV19 | CASSMDRENEQFF
12 | TRBV2 | CASSGRDTEAFF
18 | TRBV7-2 | CASSLDPARSPSQGTQYF
12 | TRBV11-2 | CASSLEDRAQYF
13 | TRBV6-6 | CASRGDRSQPQHF
17 | TRBV5-6 | CASSLRQGSSYNSPLHF
16 | TRBV7-9 | CASSQTTSRSSYEQYF
17 | TRBV29-1 | CSVQGTDRKSSTDTQYF
12 | TRBV29-1 | CSAQGAGNTIYF
15 | TRBV4-1 | CASSLTSGGLGEQYF
11 | TRBV29-1 | CSVQKDRRAFF
12 | TRBV2 | CASRPPTREQFF
15 | TRBV27 | CASSPGQGASDTQYF
11 | TRBV5-1 | CASSFYGEAFF
13 | TRBV30 | CAWSVQGRSPLHF
15 | TRBV18 | CASSPGEASGNTIYF
16 | TRBV27 | CASSLWGTGSAETQYF
15 | TRBV7-9 | CASSERPGVNYGYTF
16 | TRBV28 | CASSLWSGGNNQPQHF
18 | TRBV25-1 | CASSEWGQGARIVYEQYF
14 | TRBV5-1 | CASKTSGSYNEQFF
13 | TRBV29-1 | CSPPGQENQPQHF
14 | TRBV7-9 | CASSSAVRGETQYF
14 | TRBV29-1 | CSVEGGGTGRGYTF
11 | TRBV2 | CASSGQGRLFF
11 | TRBV20-1 | CSRGQGYEQYF
13 | TRBV6-6 | CASTGTGSQPQHF
15 | TRBV29-1 | CSVRGVIYGANVLTF
12 | TRBV27 | CASSLRGTTITF
15 | TRBV6-1 | CASSVSSAGGDTQYF